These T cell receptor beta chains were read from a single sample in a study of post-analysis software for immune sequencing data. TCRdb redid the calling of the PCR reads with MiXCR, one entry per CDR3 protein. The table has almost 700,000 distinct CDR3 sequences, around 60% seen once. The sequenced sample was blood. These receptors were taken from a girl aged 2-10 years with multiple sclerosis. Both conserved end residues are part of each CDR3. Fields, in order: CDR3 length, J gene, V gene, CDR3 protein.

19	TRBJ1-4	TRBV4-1	CASSQVPPGTGGTNEKLFF
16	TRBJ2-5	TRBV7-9	CASRLPPRGAQETQYF
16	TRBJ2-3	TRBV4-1	CASSQKRTPGTDTQYF
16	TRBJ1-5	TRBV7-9	CASSLPRGYSNQPQHF
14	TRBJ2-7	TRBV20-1	CSADQRGGGREQYF
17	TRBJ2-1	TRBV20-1	CLVEGLAGGGTYNEQFF
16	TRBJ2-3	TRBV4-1	CASSPSGGGAGDTQYF
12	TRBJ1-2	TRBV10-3	CAISVRRERYTF
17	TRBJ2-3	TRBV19	CASKTSGTNHRTDTQYF
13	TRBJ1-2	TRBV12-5	CASGSGNSVRYTF
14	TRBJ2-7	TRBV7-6	CASSHADRGYEQYF
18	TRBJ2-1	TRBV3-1	CASSQEGPGTGSYNEQFF
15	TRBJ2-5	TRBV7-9	CASSLVPSFQETQYF
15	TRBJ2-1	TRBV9	CASSVVASRENEQFF
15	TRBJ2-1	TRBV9	CASSVQGSSYNEQFF
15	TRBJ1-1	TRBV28	CASSGYRGLNTEAFF
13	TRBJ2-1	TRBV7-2	CASSLVTSNEQFF
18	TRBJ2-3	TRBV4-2	CASSQASIPGGRTDTQYF
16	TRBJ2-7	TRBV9	CASSEGPLAGGYEQYF
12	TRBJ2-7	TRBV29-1	CSVGTQGRAQYF
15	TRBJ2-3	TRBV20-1	CSASPRGGLTDTQYF
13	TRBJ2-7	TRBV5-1	CASSRNPGGEQYF
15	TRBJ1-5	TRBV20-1	CSARRQGISNQPQHF
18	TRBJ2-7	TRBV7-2	CASSYPSGTSGSWYEQYF
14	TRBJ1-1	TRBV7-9	CPSSSPLENTEAFF
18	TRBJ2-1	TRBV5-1	CASSFFFLAGDTYNEQFF
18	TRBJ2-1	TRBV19	CASSPNLAGELGYNEQFF
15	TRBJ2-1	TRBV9	CASTPSGQGAGEQFF
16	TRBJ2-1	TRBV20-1	CSARPLAGEGGNEQFF
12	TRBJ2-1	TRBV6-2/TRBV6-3	CASTDPLNEQFF
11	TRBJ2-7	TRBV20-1	CSAWELGEQYF
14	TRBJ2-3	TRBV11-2	CASSLDGISDTQYF
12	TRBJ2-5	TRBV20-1	CKGQGGPETQYF
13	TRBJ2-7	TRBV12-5	CASGRDTAYEQYF
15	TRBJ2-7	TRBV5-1	CASSKLAGATHEQYF
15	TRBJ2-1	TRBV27	CASSFLMGGRTEQFF
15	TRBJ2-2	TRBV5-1	CASSPGQDDTGELFF
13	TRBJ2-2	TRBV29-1	CSVERANTGELFF
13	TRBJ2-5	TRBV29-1	CSVGSGVLETQYF
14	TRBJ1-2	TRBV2	CASKRQTGVDGYTF
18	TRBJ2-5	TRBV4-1	CASSPYPPNEGYQETQYF
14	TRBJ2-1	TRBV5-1	CASSPLALVNEQFF
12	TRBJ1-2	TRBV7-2	CASSLDSGEPTF
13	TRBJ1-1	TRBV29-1	CSVGPRLSAEAFF
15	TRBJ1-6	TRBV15	CATSRVTGVGSPLHF
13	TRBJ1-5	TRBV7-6	CASSETGVGPQHF
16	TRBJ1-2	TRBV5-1	CASSLVGRGREGGYTF
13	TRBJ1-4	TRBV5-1	CASSFRGVGKLFF
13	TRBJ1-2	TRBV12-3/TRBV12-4	CASSFTGPYGYTF
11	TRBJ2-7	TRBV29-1	CSVASSYEQYF
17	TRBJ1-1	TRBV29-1	CSVEDRGATGGFAEAFF
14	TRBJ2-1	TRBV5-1	CASSLPGRQYEQFF